A single T cell receptor beta chain is shown here with its context. Its specific antigen is unknown. No much larger clone is present one base from it, and per-base qualities are unavailable. V is clipped by 1 base and J by 8 bases, and the sequence between their germline boundaries is 21 bases long. The CDR3 sequence holds 16 residues, the cysteine and phenylalanine included. CDR3 DNA only is kept here, 48 bases in frame from base 1. The germline V gene provides CDR1 SGDLS and CDR2 YYNGEE. In total, around 600 healthy bone marrow donors made up the cohort. Cohort members were all nominally healthy when sampled, although unrecorded immune exposures were likely present. CMV serostatus was recorded as positive for some 300 and negative for 352 of the 666 cohort members, whereas no CMV serostatus was recorded for the donor in question. Every donor gave a peripheral blood sample, and the peripheral blood mononuclear cells from that sample were used for TCR beta sequencing. The Qiagen DNeasy Blood Extraction Kit was used to extract genomic DNA from the blood cell samples.

This entry is derived from a study of cytomegalovirus exposure and HLA in healthy donors (dated by TCRdb to the late 2010s). For the wider study: In an earlier analysis of 587 of the donors, approximately 260 Gb of sequence data and roughly 100 million unique TCR beta sequences from some 170 million T cells were reported. The study combined high-throughput TCR immunosequencing, statistical association of individual TCRs with disease status, and machine learning to predict cytomegalovirus infection status. Because of strong linkage in the cohort, 4 to 6 DR-DQ haplotypes were treated as single units for association and clustering. Rather than using new phenotypic data, the later analysis identified candidate immune exposures from TCR beta sequences and from how often those sequences occurred across donors. All discovery cohort repertoires had been generated using a single sequencing platform. Donor age, sex, ethnicity and CMV serostatus were compiled alongside the repertoire data. An earlier analysis of approximately 630 of the donors applied high-throughput TCR beta sequencing to assess whether each TCR beta V gene segment acted as functional or pseudogenic. The T cell repertoires of some 700 subjects were profiled by immunosequencing and related to cytomegalovirus serostatus. The number of donors typed differed by locus, with roughly 620-630 for A, B, C, DRB1 and DQB1, around 500 for DQA1, 606 for DPA1, and approximately 470 for DPB1. The study aimed to test whether cataloging public T cell receptors could reveal signatures of past pathogen exposure. Across approximately 420 genotyped donors of the cohort, an average of approximately 220,000 unique TCR beta nucleotide sequences per donor were sequenced, and roughly a sixth of those sequences were non-productive. Of the roughly 400 genotyped donors, around 81% fell in the genetic ancestry cluster associated with self-reported Caucasian donors. Class I and class II HLA loci were covered by the typing at four-digit resolution. In addition to the first cohort of roughly 670 subjects, a separate validation cohort of approximately 120 different subjects was used. Approximately 300 gigabases of sequencing data and around 85 million unique TCR sequences made up an early release that covered several hundred HLA-typed donors. A later genetic analysis used genome-wide SNP genotypes for about 60% of the roughly 700 donors, treating that subset as a discovery cohort. A later analysis re-analyzed previously published TCR beta repertoires from several hundred donors and added high-resolution HLA genotyping to study TCR occurrence patterns.

Libraries were prepared through the immunoSEQ multiplex PCR assay. The multiplex PCR relied on a mix of 60 forward primers for TCR Vbeta segments and 13 reverse primers for TCR Jbeta segments. The CDR3 region of rearranged TCR beta genes was amplified from genomic DNA by a multiplex PCR assay. The amplified TCR beta libraries were sequenced on the Illumina HiSeq System as 87-base-pair reads. For the original study's pipeline: Across the 670 or so repertoires, a later analysis counted 78 million or so unique TCR beta chains, roughly 11 million of which were shared by at least two donors. To remove PCR and sequencing errors, raw reads were error-corrected and collapsed into unique sequences using a nearest-neighbor algorithm that merged closely related sequences. To assign V, D and J gene segments, CDR3 sequences were aligned to IMGT reference sequences. For a sequence to be retained, a match of at least six nucleotides to both a V gene segment and a J gene segment was required. Rearrangements were called productive when the CDR3 lacked stop codons and stayed in frame with V and J; all others were non-productive. CDR3 was defined according to IMGT convention as the region running from the second conserved V-encoded cysteine to the conserved J-encoded phenylalanine. Sequences without an unambiguous match to a single V gene segment were excluded from the earlier analysis of about 630 of the donors. An earlier analysis of under 750 of the donors called V segments functional above 56.7% productive rearrangements and segregating when the between-donor standard deviation exceeded 5%. A statistical classification framework was developed to diagnose cytomegalovirus status using the catalog of TCR beta chain sequences. In a later analysis, V and J genes were assigned by comparing TCR nucleotide sequences against IMGT/GENE-DB human TR gene sequences. The TCRdist pipeline was used in a later analysis to assign CDR3 sequences and most-parsimonious VDJ recombination scenarios. In a later analysis, each TCR beta chain was defined by its CDR3 amino acid sequence together with its V-gene family, and reads without a unique V-gene family were excluded. A later analysis removed 592 highly shared, low-generation-probability nucleotide sequences to deal with suspected cross-contamination and a sequencing artifact. In a later analysis, a clonal expansion index was calculated for each public chain from normalized within-repertoire ranks of inferred template counts. A later analysis computed generation probabilities with a VDJ recombination model fitted to out-of-frame rearrangements, and checked the results against IGoR. A later analysis scored TCR-TCR, TCR-HLA and TCR-CMV co-occurrence with hypergeometric tests, applying a repertoire-size bias correction to TCR pairs. A later analysis estimated false discovery rates by permuting HLA or CMV assignments 20 times. In a later analysis, co-occurring TCRs were grouped using DBSCAN, with TCRdist sequence similarity added in when clustering inside HLA-allele-positive subsets. Repertoires with fewer than 30,000 or more than 120,000 public chains, plus five repertoires with anomalous nucleotide sharing, were excluded from co-occurrence clustering. TCRdb obtained this table from immuneACCESS and retained in-frame rearrangements with V and J assigned. These tables miss some clones; where compared with another copy, unresolved V genes account for less than half of the shortfall, and the remainder is unexplained. Clone size and V and J calls were adopted from that table, with D and trimming inferred from the DNA. In all, the sample holds around 150,000 clones, and about four fifths of those were seen once. The ten largest clones capture 3.5% of the sample.

The research as a whole found: The authors suggested that the approach could potentially be extended to other disease states and immunological phenotypes. When HLA alleles, especially DR and DQ, strongly co-occurred, attributing TCR associations to individual alleles was difficult. A cluster of highly shared sequence variants was judged likely to be a technical artifact of the sequencing pipeline. Over 15 rarely observed V segments, including chromosome 9 orphons, were excluded from the earlier analysis of about 600 of the donors because counts were too low. The 87-base-pair reads could not distinguish some IMGT-functional V segments, including TRBV6-2 and TRBV6-3, so those segments were excluded. The study listed 150 to 200 TCR beta chains as associated with cytomegalovirus. A later analysis found that TCR association rates varied across HLA loci, with DRB1 alleles showing the most associated TCRs and HLA-C alleles the fewest. The only immune exposure information available for the cohort was CMV serostatus. In vitro tests confirmed that a few of the cytomegalovirus-associated TCR beta chains recognize cytomegalovirus antigens. A further reported finding was that TCR beta sequences accurately predicted the HLA-A and HLA-B alleles for most subjects in the first cohort. An earlier analysis of approximately 570 of the donors showed that most TCR beta V segments appeared in productive rearrangements either about 87% or about 30% of the time, which broadly matched IMGT annotations. The cohort was sequenced for TCR beta chains only, and without alpha or paired-chain data the features that could be detected were limited. According to a later genetic analysis, donors in an Asian-associated ancestry cluster had fewer N-insertions in productive TCRs than the roughly 700-donor mean. Most TCR sequences were observed very rarely across donors, whereas some public TCRs were present in many individuals. In a later analysis, HLA-associated TCR beta chains were found to be more clonally expanded and to have lower generation probabilities than equally common non-associated chains. In a later analysis, most CMV-associated TCR beta chains were found to appear HLA-restricted, with HLA associations seemingly driven largely by CMV exposure. V-gene and J-gene trimming of TCR beta chains was associated with a missense DCLRE1C variant in a later genetic analysis, and the association was replicated in an independent cohort. Linkage disequilibrium might explain the correlated functional status among segregating V segments, but an unknown experimental factor could not be excluded. Because HLA typing was unavailable for some donors at each locus, only the typed subset was used in association tests. A later analysis associated 16,951 TCR beta sequences with specific HLA alleles at a false discovery rate of 0.05. According to a later analysis, parvovirus B19, influenza, CMV and Epstein-Barr virus appeared linked to several top co-occurrence clusters. Sequencing depth was assumed to be roughly uniform across donors in the presence/absence analyses, though that assumption may not hold. The classifier was reported to diagnose cytomegalovirus status with high specificity and sensitivity in both the original and validation cohorts.

The rearranged chain carries TRBV9 and TRBJ1-2, with a tentative D gene TRBD1 over 6 matching bases. The sequence derives from a human donor in good health. Sequencing was carried out using PBMCs. The bases are TGTGCCAGCAGCGTACTCCCCGCCGGGGGGCGTTGGGGCTACACCTTC. The resulting protein is CASSVLPAGGRWGYTF.